This TCR beta chain comes out of a study of blood T cell repertoires in COVID-19. On the study more broadly: The origin of the acute and convalescent COVID-19 samples was the United States, Italy and Spain. Sources were T cells, B-cell-depleted T cells, or PBMCs; the material itself was cDNA or gDNA.

In the source study's methods: Researchers report that nucleated cell counts were estimated from reference gene primer amplification. Profiled with immunoSEQ multiplex PCR; TCRdb holds only in-frame clones, not every one. That table supplies the V and J calls and clone size; D and trimming were determined from the DNA. The profile shows some 200,000 clones, roughly 85% of them singletons. Trimming stripped 3 bases from V and 2 bases from J, with 24 bases between. The CDR3 length is 19 residues. Germline V CDR1 and CDR2: KGHSH, LQKENI. Sequences were obtained from peripheral blood. The source of this sequence is a woman aged 60-75 years with acute or convalescent COVID-19. V usage is TRBV18 and J usage is TRBJ2-3; D might be TRBD2 (6 bases). The chain's CDR3 is CASSPPLSTSRGATDTQYF. The CDR3 region has the DNA TGTGCCAGCTCACCCCCCCTGTCGACTAGTCGAGGTGCCACAGATACGCAGTATTTT.